This TCR beta chain originates from a study of blood T cell repertoires in COVID-19. Study context: PBMCs, B-cell-depleted T cells, or T cells were the source of the cDNA or gDNA that made up the material.

The CDR3 has 15 amino acids. Germline loops: CDR1 SGHTA, CDR2 FQGNSA. J gave up 2 bases and V 4 bases, and 1 base lay outside the gene matches. Per the authors' pipeline: The assay estimated nucleated cells by amplifying reference gene primers. This table comes from immunoSEQ multiplex PCR, and its TCRdb copy is limited to in-frame clones, with some not included. The D gene and trimming were derived from the DNA, and the V and J assignments and clone size from that table. The sample lists 250,000 or so clones, about 85% occurring once. The V and J genes are TRBV7-2 and TRBJ2-1; 11 bases agree with TRBD2. This TCR was recovered from a woman aged 55-75 years with active or convalescent COVID-19. The sequenced sample was peripheral blood. CDR3 nucleotides: TGTGCCAGCAGCTATAGCGGGAGGGCCTACAATGAGCAGTTCTTC. Translating it yields CASSYSGRAYNEQFF.